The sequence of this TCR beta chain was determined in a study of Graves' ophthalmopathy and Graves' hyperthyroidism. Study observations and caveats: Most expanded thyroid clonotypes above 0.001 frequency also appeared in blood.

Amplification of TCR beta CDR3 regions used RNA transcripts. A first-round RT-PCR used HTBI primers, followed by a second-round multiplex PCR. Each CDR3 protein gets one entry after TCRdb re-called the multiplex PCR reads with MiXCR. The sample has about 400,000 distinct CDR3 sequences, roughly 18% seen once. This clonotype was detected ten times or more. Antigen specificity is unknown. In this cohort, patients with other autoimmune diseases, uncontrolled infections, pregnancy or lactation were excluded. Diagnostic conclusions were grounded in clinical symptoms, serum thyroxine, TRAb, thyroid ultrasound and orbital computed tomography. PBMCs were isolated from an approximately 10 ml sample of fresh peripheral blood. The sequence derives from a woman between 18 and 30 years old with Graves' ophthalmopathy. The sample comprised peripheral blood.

For the CDR3, the DNA is TGTGCCAGCAGTGATCGGGACAGGGGAAGCAATCAGCCCCAGCATTTT. Its translation: CASSDRDRGSNQPQHF. This chain connects TRBV6-1 to TRBJ1-5; 10 nucleotides match TRBD1. V lost 3 bases, J lost 1 base, and 3 bases stayed unmatched. Germline V gives CDR1 MNHNS, CDR2 SASEGT. The CDR3 is made up of 16 amino acids.